Listed below are T cell receptor beta chains from one sample, sequenced in a study of cytomegalovirus exposure and HLA in healthy donors. The method was immunoSEQ multiplex PCR; TCRdb's version includes in-frame clones alone and lacks a portion of them. The sample carries about 190,000 clones, roughly 74% recorded once. The sample was PBMCs. These receptors came from a young woman in good health and CMV-seropositive. Each CDR3 is given with its conserved first and last residue. Fields, in order: D gene, V gene, J gene, clone size, CDR3 DNA, CDR3 protein. The D gene is left open where the match is weak. Only some rows state a clone size, as once, few, many or a class for expanded clones.

d_call: .; v_call: TRBV6-6; j_call: TRBJ1-6; clone_size: .; cdr3_nt: TGTGCCAGCAGCCACCCGGTGCGGGGGAATAATTCACCCCTCCACTTT; cdr3_aa: CASSHPVRGNNSPLHF
d_call: TRBD1; v_call: TRBV27; j_call: TRBJ2-7; clone_size: few; cdr3_nt: TGTGCCAGCAGCGACAGGGCAAAGAGCTCCTACGAGCAGTACTTC; cdr3_aa: CASSDRAKSSYEQYF
d_call: .; v_call: TRBV11-3; j_call: TRBJ1-1; clone_size: .; cdr3_nt: TGTGCCAGCAGATCCGGGGTGGGGGGTACTGAAGCTTTCTTT; cdr3_aa: CASRSGVGGTEAFF
d_call: .; v_call: TRBV28; j_call: TRBJ2-5; clone_size: .; cdr3_nt: TGTGCCAGCAGTTTTAGGGGGGGGACCCAGTACTTC; cdr3_aa: CASSFRGGTQYF
d_call: TRBD1; v_call: TRBV28; j_call: TRBJ1-1; clone_size: .; cdr3_nt: TGTGCCAGCAGTGCCCCTGAACAGGGGATGCGGGACACTGAAGCTTTCTTT; cdr3_aa: CASSAPEQGMRDTEAFF
d_call: .; v_call: TRBV11-3; j_call: TRBJ2-1; clone_size: .; cdr3_nt: TGTGCCAGCAGCTCACAAACGGGGAGCAGAGGAGGGTTCTTC; cdr3_aa: CASSSQTGSRGGFF
d_call: TRBD1; v_call: TRBV5-1; j_call: TRBJ1-1; clone_size: once; cdr3_nt: TGCGCCAGCAGCCTCGTACAGGGGATTGAAGCTTTCTTT; cdr3_aa: CASSLVQGIEAFF
d_call: .; v_call: TRBV7-2; j_call: TRBJ1-1; clone_size: .; cdr3_nt: TGTGCCAGCAGCACGAGGTCCACTGAAGCTTTCTTT; cdr3_aa: CASSTRSTEAFF
d_call: TRBD1; v_call: TRBV6-5; j_call: TRBJ1-5; clone_size: .; cdr3_nt: TGTGCCAGCAGAGCCGGGACAGGGAACCTTCAGCCCCAGCATTTT; cdr3_aa: CASRAGTGNLQPQHF
d_call: .; v_call: TRBV9; j_call: TRBJ1-1; clone_size: .; cdr3_nt: TGTGCCAGCAGCGTAGACGACATCATGAACACTGAAGCTTTCTTT; cdr3_aa: CASSVDDIMNTEAFF
d_call: .; v_call: TRBV30; j_call: TRBJ2-7; clone_size: .; cdr3_nt: TGTGCCTGGAGTGGAGGATTCTACGAGCAGTACTTC; cdr3_aa: CAWSGGFYEQYF
d_call: TRBD1; v_call: TRBV28; j_call: TRBJ1-6; clone_size: .; cdr3_nt: TGTGCCAGCAGACTATCCTCAGGGGGGTATAATTCACCCCTCCACTTT; cdr3_aa: CASRLSSGGYNSPLHF
d_call: TRBD1; v_call: TRBV4-3; j_call: TRBJ2-2; clone_size: .; cdr3_nt: TGCGCCAGCAGCCAGGCAATGACAGGGGAGAGCACCGGGGAGCTGTTTTTT; cdr3_aa: CASSQAMTGESTGELFF
d_call: TRBD2; v_call: TRBV5-4; j_call: TRBJ2-1; clone_size: .; cdr3_nt: TGTGCCAGCAGCTTGGGGCTAGCGGGAGTTAACAATGAGCAGTTCTTC; cdr3_aa: CASSLGLAGVNNEQFF
d_call: .; v_call: TRBV28; j_call: TRBJ1-1; clone_size: .; cdr3_nt: TGTGCGAGCATGAGGACAGCGATAACTGAAGCTTTCTTT; cdr3_aa: CASMRTAITEAFF
d_call: .; v_call: TRBV12-5; j_call: TRBJ2-7; clone_size: .; cdr3_nt: TGTGCTAGTGGTAGGGGGACCAATTCCTACGAGCAGTACTTC; cdr3_aa: CASGRGTNSYEQYF
d_call: TRBD2; v_call: TRBV7-9; j_call: TRBJ2-1; clone_size: few; cdr3_nt: TGTGCCAGCAGCCTACGAAGCGGGAGAGGGGACAATGAGCAGTTCTTC; cdr3_aa: CASSLRSGRGDNEQFF
d_call: TRBD1; v_call: TRBV9; j_call: TRBJ2-7; clone_size: .; cdr3_nt: TGTGCCAGCAGCCTCGGGACAGGGGGCTCCTACGAGCAGTACTTC; cdr3_aa: CASSLGTGGSYEQYF
d_call: .; v_call: TRBV30; j_call: TRBJ2-2; clone_size: once; cdr3_nt: TGTGCCTGGAGGAGGGCCGGGGAGCTGTTTTTT; cdr3_aa: CAWRRAGELFF
d_call: .; v_call: TRBV5-4; j_call: TRBJ2-1; clone_size: .; cdr3_nt: TGTGCCAGCAGCTTGGACAGGGAAGGTGAGCAGTTCTTC; cdr3_aa: CASSLDREGEQFF
d_call: TRBD2; v_call: TRBV7-2; j_call: TRBJ2-3; clone_size: .; cdr3_nt: TGTGCCAGCAGCTTCGTAGCGGGGCCGGATACGCAGTATTTT; cdr3_aa: CASSFVAGPDTQYF
d_call: TRBD2; v_call: TRBV25-1; j_call: TRBJ2-5; clone_size: .; cdr3_nt: TGTGCCAGCAGTGGTGTACTAGCGGAAGAGACCCAGTACTTC; cdr3_aa: CASSGVLAEETQYF
d_call: .; v_call: TRBV7-9; j_call: TRBJ2-7; clone_size: few; cdr3_nt: TGTGCCAGCAGCTTACGGGGATACGAGCAGTACTTC; cdr3_aa: CASSLRGYEQYF
d_call: .; v_call: TRBV5-5; j_call: TRBJ2-2; clone_size: once; cdr3_nt: TGTGCCAGCAGCTTGTTAGGGGGCACCGGGGAGCTGTTTTTT; cdr3_aa: CASSLLGGTGELFF
d_call: .; v_call: TRBV6-5; j_call: TRBJ2-4; clone_size: .; cdr3_nt: TGTGCCAGCAGCGACAATTTCATTCAGTACTTC; cdr3_aa: CASSDNFIQYF
d_call: .; v_call: TRBV14; j_call: TRBJ2-2; clone_size: .; cdr3_nt: TGTGCCAGCAGCCGGGGACTTATAGGGGAGCTGTTTTTT; cdr3_aa: CASSRGLIGELFF
d_call: .; v_call: TRBV7-2; j_call: TRBJ2-4; clone_size: few; cdr3_nt: TGTGCCAGCAGCTTAGTAATGGGAGGCATTCAGTACTTC; cdr3_aa: CASSLVMGGIQYF
d_call: .; v_call: TRBV5-1; j_call: TRBJ2-1; clone_size: .; cdr3_nt: TGCGCCAGCAGCTTGCCACGGGGAGGCTACAATGAGCAGTTCTTC; cdr3_aa: CASSLPRGGYNEQFF
d_call: TRBD2; v_call: TRBV5-6; j_call: TRBJ2-1; clone_size: .; cdr3_nt: TGTGCCAGCAGCTTTTGGGCTAGCGGGAATCATGAGCAGTTCTTC; cdr3_aa: CASSFWASGNHEQFF
d_call: .; v_call: TRBV28; j_call: TRBJ1-1; clone_size: .; cdr3_nt: TGTGCCAGCAGTAAAACAGGGTTTCGGAGCCCTGAAGCTTTCTTT; cdr3_aa: CASSKTGFRSPEAFF
d_call: .; v_call: TRBV28; j_call: TRBJ1-2; clone_size: once; cdr3_nt: TGTGCCAGCAGTCCCAGCGGTAACTATGGCTACACCTTC; cdr3_aa: CASSPSGNYGYTF
d_call: .; v_call: TRBV10-3; j_call: TRBJ2-1; clone_size: .; cdr3_nt: TGTGCCATCAGTGATGGGGGGAGGTTCCTCAATGAGCAGTTCTTC; cdr3_aa: CAISDGGRFLNEQFF